This T cell receptor beta chain was observed in a study of cytomegalovirus exposure and HLA in healthy donors. The PCR made use of 60 Vbeta and 13 Jbeta primers. Measured with immunoSEQ multiplex PCR; TCRdb has only the in-frame clones, and not every one. The sample has roughly 150,000 clones, approximately 81% seen once; the top ten hold less than 3%. Germline V gene lookup returns CDR1 MNHNY and CDR2 SVGAGI (reference sequence). There are 13 residues in the CDR3. The germline V and J ends were trimmed by 4 bases and 5 bases, with 12 bases remaining between them. The sequenced sample consisted of PBMCs. The TCR originated in a female donor in good health and CMV-seronegative. This sequence joins TRBV6-6 and TRBJ2-7; D may be TRBD1 (6 bases). For the CDR3, the DNA is TGTGCCAGCAGTTCCCCGCAGGGGCACGAGCAGTACTTC. Translating it yields CASSSPQGHEQYF.